This T cell receptor beta chain was identified in a study of blood T cell repertoires in COVID-19. Study overall: PBMCs, B-cell-depleted T cells, or T cells were the source of the cDNA or gDNA that made up the material.

The CDR3 covers 15 residues. V was clipped by 5 bases and J by 0 bases, with 13 bases between them. The germline V gene has CDR1 MDHEN and CDR2 SYDVKM. Sequencing was performed with immunoSEQ multiplex PCR; in TCRdb, only in-frame clones are kept and a portion is missing. This table holds 160,000 or so clones, 65% to 90% found once. The chain uses TRBV28 and TRBJ1-1; TRBD1 is a possible D gene (5 bases). This TCR came from a human donor in a cohort sampled during active COVID-19. Sequenced material: peripheral blood. As DNA, the CDR3 is TGTGCCAGCAGTCTCGACAGATACATGAACACTGAAGCTTTCTTT. This codes for CASSLDRYMNTEAFF.